This entry lists 20 T cell receptor beta chains sequenced from one sample in a study of shared clonotypes between healthy human individuals (TCRdb year 2020). Library method: the immunoSEQ multiplex PCR assay. Held by TCRdb, this immuneACCESS table contains in-frame sequences only and omits some clones. Under half of the omission traces to an unresolved V gene where checked; the cause of the rest is unknown. Recorded for this sample are roughly 640,000 clones; 97% of them occurred a single time. Around 0.06% of the sample is held by the ten biggest clonotypes. The sequenced sample was naive CD4+ T cells sorted from blood. What this sample's cell subset or site label stands for: CD45RA+ positively selected. The origin of the receptors is a woman under 40 in good health.

The V and J genes are TRBV11-3 and TRBJ2-1; D unresolved. There are 16 residues in the CDR3. V was shortened by 3 bases and J by 0 bases, with 12 bases between the two germline ends. CDR1 and CDR2 (germline): SGHNT, YENEEA. This chain's CDR3 is CASSFGGSSSYNEQFF. The CDR3 nucleotides are TGTGCCAGCAGCTTCGGCGGTTCTAGCTCCTACAATGAGCAGTTCTTC.

This chain joins TRBV11-2 and TRBJ1-2, with D maybe TRBD1 (6 bases). Deletions cut 3 bases from V and 6 bases from J, with 11 bases between. Germline-derived CDR1 and CDR2 are SGHAT and FQNNGV. The CDR3 runs 13 residues. For the CDR3, the DNA is TGTGCCAGCAGCTTTGTTTCAGGGGATGGCTACACCTTC. As protein: CASSFVSGDGYTF.

The chain joins TRBV9 to TRBJ2-7; TRBD1 agrees at 9 bases. The CDR3 runs to 19 residues. The V gene end was trimmed by 3 bases and the J gene end by 3 bases; junction bases not matched to a gene: 19. Germline CDR1 SGDLS, CDR2 YYNGEE. The CDR3 loop is CASSEGQGDLSGQSYEQYF. The CDR3 DNA is TGTGCCAGCAGCGAGGGACAGGGAGATCTTAGCGGGCAGAGCTACGAGCAGTACTTC. The full variable domain, completed using reference TRBV9 and TRBJ2-7, is DSGVTQTPKHLITATGQRVTLRCSPRSGDLSVYWYQQSLDQGLQFLIQYYNGEERAKGNILERFSAQQFPDLHSELNLSSLELGDSALYFCASSEGQGDLSGQSYEQYFGPGTRLTVT.

The rearrangement links TRBV5-6 to TRBJ2-7; the D is unclear. CDR1 is SGHDT, CDR2 YYEEEE, per germline. The V end was cut by 0 bases, the J end by 4 bases, with 20 bases between. This CDR3 comprises 17 residues. As DNA, the CDR3 is TGTGCCAGCAGCTTGGCCTTTTTTGGCTCTGATTCTTACGAGCAGTACTTC. Translation: CASSLAFFGSDSYEQYF.

This chain uses TRBV6-5 with TRBJ2-7; 10 nucleotides align to TRBD2. Per germline, CDR1 MNHEY and CDR2 SVGAGI. J lost 5 bases, V lost 0 bases, and 4 bases had no gene match. CDR3 size: 15 residues. The CDR3 reads CASSYSGTSANEQYF. CDR3 DNA sequence: TGTGCCAGCAGTTACTCGGGGACTAGCGCAAACGAGCAGTACTTC.

This chain joins TRBV14 and TRBJ1-1; 7 nucleotides agree with TRBD1. The CDR3 consists of 13 residues. Germline CDR1 reads SGHDN; CDR2 reads FVKESK. V trimming: 5 bases; J trimming: 4 bases; junction bases outside the gene matches: 4. The CDR3 sequence is CASSWGQSTEAFF. In nucleotides, the CDR3 is TGTGCCAGCAGCTGGGGACAGAGCACTGAAGCTTTCTTT.

The CDR3 sequence is CASSWRDREKLFF. DNA for the CDR3: TGTGCCAGCAGTTGGCGGGACAGGGAAAAACTGTTTTTT. This rearrangement joins TRBV27 to TRBJ1-4, with 8 bases identical to TRBD1. The V and J ends lost 4 bases and 8 bases, in that order; junction bases with no gene match: 3. Germline V CDR1 and CDR2: MNHEY, SMNVEV (reference sequence). The CDR3 extends over 13 amino acids.

The chain employs TRBV10-2 and TRBJ2-7; 8 bases are shared with TRBD2. This CDR3 has 13 residues. Germline V CDR1 and CDR2: WSHSY, SAAADI. Trimming at V came to 7 bases and at J to 2 bases, leaving 4 bases not matched to a gene. The DNA of the CDR3 is TGCGCCAGCACTAGCGGGTTCGCCTACGAGCAGTACTTC. Translating gives CASTSGFAYEQYF.

The rearrangement links TRBV10-3 to TRBJ1-4, with D unclear. The CDR3 is made up of 13 amino acids. Trimming shortened V by 3 bases and J by 7 bases, and 9 bases separated the two germline ends. Germline CDR1 and CDR2: ENHRY and SYGVKD. CDR3 protein: CAISEQQGEKLFF. The CDR3 DNA is TGTGCCATCAGTGAACAGCAAGGTGAAAAACTGTTTTTT.

The rearrangement links TRBV7-9 to TRBJ2-5; TRBD2 is a possible D gene (5 bases). The closer fit of TRBJ2-7 to the DNA end suggests the J call may be wrong. CDR3 length: 14 residues. CDR1 and CDR2 from the germline V gene are SEHNR and FQNEAQ (reference sequence). The CDR3: CASSATRGSYEQYF. The CDR3 DNA sequence: TGTGCCAGCAGCGCGACACGGGGCTCCTACGAGCAGTACTTC.

Note on this clone: The identical CDR3 is also encoded by other nucleotide sequences in the sample. This chain connects TRBV18 to TRBJ1-1; TRBD1 is a possible D gene (5 bases). With 1 base removed from V and 3 bases from J, the gap between germline ends came to 6 bases. CDR3 size: 13 residues. CDR1 is KGHSH, CDR2 LQKENI, per germline. The CDR3 is CASSPRGDTEAFF. The CDR3, as DNA: TGTGCCAGCTCACCACGGGGGGACACTGAAGCTTTCTTT.

The chain employs TRBV27 and TRBJ1-6, with 10 bases aligning to TRBD1. J gave up 9 bases and V 5 bases, and 7 bases lay outside the gene matches. There are 15 residues in the CDR3. Germline V gene sequence: CDR1 MNHEY, CDR2 SMNVEV (reference sequence). The CDR3 bases are TGTGCCAGCAGTCATAGACAGGGGGCGAGTTCACCCCTCCACTTT. Its translation: CASSHRQGASSPLHF.

CDR3: CASSSRGRDTGELFF. The DNA of the CDR3 is TGTGCCAGCAGTTCCAGGGGGAGGGACACCGGGGAGCTGTTTTTT. The rearrangement links TRBV27 to TRBJ2-2; D might be TRBD1 or TRBD2, each matching 7 bases. This CDR3 has 15 residues. V dropped 4 bases and J dropped 3 bases, with 12 bases sitting between them. Germline V gives CDR1 MNHEY, CDR2 SMNVEV (reference sequence).

CDR3 nucleotide sequence: TGTGCCATCAGTGAGCAGGGACCAACTAATGAAAAACTGTTTTTT. This translates into CAISEQGPTNEKLFF. The rearrangement joins TRBV10-3 to TRBJ1-4, with a tentative D call TRBD1 (5 bases). From germline, CDR1 is ENHRY and CDR2 SYGVKD. V gave up 2 bases and J gave up 0 bases, with 7 bases separating them. The CDR3 is 15 residues long.

This chain uses TRBV27 with TRBJ2-1, with 8 bases aligning to TRBD1. This CDR3 contains 16 residues. CDR1 and CDR2 from the germline V gene are MNHEY and SMNVEV (reference sequence). J gave up 2 bases and V 8 bases, and 11 bases lay outside the gene matches. The CDR3 sequence: CASGQGAGRTYNEQFF. CDR3 coding DNA: TGTGCCAGCGGGCAGGGGGCGGGACGCACCTACAATGAGCAGTTCTTC.

This chain uses TRBV7-7 with TRBJ2-3; the D gene is possibly TRBD2 (6 bases). The V gene lost 1 base and the J gene lost 1 base, with 9 bases spanning the gap. The V gene's germline CDR1 is SSHAT and CDR2 FNYEAQ (reference sequence). This CDR3 spans 15 amino acids. CDR3 amino acids: CASSLGGGGTDTQYF. The CDR3 bases are TGTGCCAGCAGCTTAGGTGGCGGGGGCACAGATACGCAGTATTTT.

CDR3 loop: CASSEIPGTGAYEQYF. The CDR3, as DNA: TGTGCCAGCAGTGAAATTCCGGGGACAGGGGCCTACGAGCAGTACTTC. The rearrangement uses TRBV25-1 and TRBJ2-7, with TRBD1 matching 10 bases. The CDR3 is 16 amino acids. The trim removed 2 bases at V and 2 bases at J, leaving 6 bases unmatched. Germline V lookup: CDR1 MGHDK, CDR2 SYGVNS.

This CDR3 is CASSIEGMAGANVLTF. In DNA form, the CDR3 reads TGTGCCAGTAGTATCGAGGGAATGGCTGGGGCCAACGTCCTGACTTTC. The genes are TRBV19 and TRBJ2-6; D is perhaps TRBD2 (5 bases). Trimming left V 3 bases short and J 2 bases short, with 11 bases between. There are 16 residues in the CDR3. Germline loops: CDR1 LNHDA, CDR2 SQIVND (reference sequence). Full variable domain (rest looked up from reference TRBV19 and TRBJ2-6): DGGITQSPKYLFRKEGQNVTLSCEQNLNHDAMYWYRQDPGQGLRLIYYSQIVNDFQKGDIAEGYSVSREKKESFPLTVTSAQKNPTAFYLCASSIEGMAGANVLTFGAGSRLTVL.

The chain couples TRBV25-1 to TRBJ2-1, with TRBD2 as a possible D gene (6 bases). Between the trimmed V and J ends, which lost 8 bases and 0 bases, there was a span of 14 bases. Germline CDR1 reads MGHDK; CDR2 reads SYGVNS. There are 15 residues in the CDR3. The CDR3 region has the DNA TGTGCCAGCGCCGCGGGACTCCCCTCCTACAATGAGCAGTTCTTC. Amino acid sequence: CASAAGLPSYNEQFF.

This clone was recorded once. The J gene is TRBJ2-2, the V gene TRBV9; D gene unclear. The CDR3 length is 15 residues. V shed 3 bases and J shed 1 base, with 10 bases lying between them. Per germline, CDR1 SGDLS and CDR2 YYNGEE. In DNA form, the CDR3 reads TGTGCCAGCAGCGAGGTTAGAGGGAACACCGGGGAGCTGTTTTTT. Protein: CASSEVRGNTGELFF.